This T cell receptor (beta chain) is drawn from a study of T cell responses to AZD1222 COVID-19 vaccine. The CDR3 is 15 amino acids. V lost 2 bases to trimming and J lost 2 bases, with 10 bases between them. Germline V lookup: CDR1 KGHSH, CDR2 LQKENI. Assay used: immunoSEQ multiplex PCR; TCRdb lists only in-frame clones, some missing. The table includes 150,000 to 200,000 clones, 85% to 95% detected once. Source: peripheral blood, taken 28 days after the second AZD1222 dose. This chain connects TRBV18 to TRBJ2-1; D is ambiguous. The sequence came from an adult who received the AZD1222 COVID-19 vaccine. The CDR3 region is CASSPDIGTYNEQFF. DNA for the CDR3: TGTGCCAGCTCACCAGATATCGGAACCTACAATGAGCAGTTCTTC.